The 2 T cell receptor beta chains below were found in one sample sequenced in a study of shared clonotypes between healthy human individuals. The data were produced by immunoSEQ multiplex PCR, yet TCRdb's version contains in-frame clones alone and is incomplete. The profile shows roughly 1 million clones, more than 75% of them singletons. Material: memory CD4+ T cells from PBMCs. Subset of the sample: CD45RA-negative fraction. The receptors were sampled from a man aged 18 to 29 in good health. Some clones in this sample may be carry-over from other donors' samples.

The J gene is TRBJ1-2, the V gene TRBV7-9; D not resolved. From germline, CDR1 is SEHNR and CDR2 FQNEAQ (reference sequence). Trimming stripped 5 bases from V and 4 bases from J, with 2 bases between. CDR3 length equals 10 residues. The CDR3 spells CASSIYGYTF. The CDR3 region has the DNA TGTGCCAGCAGCATCTATGGCTACACCTTC.

V is TRBV5-1 and J is TRBJ2-7, with D maybe TRBD1 (6 bases). CDR3 size: 12 residues. The V and J ends lost 5 bases and 2 bases respectively, with 8 bases between them. CDR1 is SGHRS, CDR2 YFSETQ, per germline. CDR3 residues: CASSRTAYEQYF. The CDR3 DNA reads TGCGCCAGCAGTAGGACAGCCTACGAGCAGTACTTC.